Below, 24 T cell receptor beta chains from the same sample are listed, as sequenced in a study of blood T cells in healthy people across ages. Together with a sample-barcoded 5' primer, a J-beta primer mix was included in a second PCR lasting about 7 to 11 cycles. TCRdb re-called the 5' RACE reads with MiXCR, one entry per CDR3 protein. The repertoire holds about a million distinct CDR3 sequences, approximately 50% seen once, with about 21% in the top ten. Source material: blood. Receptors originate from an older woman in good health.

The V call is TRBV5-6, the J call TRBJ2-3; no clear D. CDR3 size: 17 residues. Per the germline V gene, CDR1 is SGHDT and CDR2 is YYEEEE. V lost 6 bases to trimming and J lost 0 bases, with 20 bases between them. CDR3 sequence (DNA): TGTGCCAGCAATCTAATTGGGCTCCCCTATAGCACAGATACGCAGTATTTT. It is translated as CASNLIGLPYSTDTQYF.

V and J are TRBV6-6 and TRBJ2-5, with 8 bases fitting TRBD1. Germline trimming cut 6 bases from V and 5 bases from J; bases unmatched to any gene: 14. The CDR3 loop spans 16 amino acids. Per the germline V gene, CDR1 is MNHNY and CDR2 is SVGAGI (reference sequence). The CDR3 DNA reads TGTGCCAGCAGGCAGGGGACAGGCTTCCGATGGGAGACCCAGTACTTC. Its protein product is CASRQGTGFRWETQYF.

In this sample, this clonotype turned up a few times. CDR3 sequence reads: CASKRTSGADTQYF. The DNA of the CDR3 is TGCGCCAGCAAGCGGACTAGCGGCGCAGATACGCAGTATTTT. The V gene is TRBV5-1, the J gene TRBJ2-3; TRBD2 agrees at 10 bases. The V gene end was trimmed by 6 bases and the J gene end by 4 bases; junction bases not matched to a gene: 5. CDR1 and CDR2 (germline): SGHRS, YFSETQ. This CDR3 has 14 amino acids.

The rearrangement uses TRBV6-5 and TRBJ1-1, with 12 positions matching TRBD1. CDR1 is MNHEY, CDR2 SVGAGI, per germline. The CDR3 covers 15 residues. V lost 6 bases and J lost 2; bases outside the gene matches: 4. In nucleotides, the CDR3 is TGTGCCAGCAGCCGGGACAGGGGGCTTAACACTGAAGCTTTCTTT. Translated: CASSRDRGLNTEAFF.

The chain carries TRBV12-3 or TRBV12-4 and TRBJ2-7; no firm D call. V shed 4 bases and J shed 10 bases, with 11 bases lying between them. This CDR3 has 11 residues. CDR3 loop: CASSSIRTQYF. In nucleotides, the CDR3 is TGTGCCAGCAGTTCTATCCGCACCCAGTACTTC.

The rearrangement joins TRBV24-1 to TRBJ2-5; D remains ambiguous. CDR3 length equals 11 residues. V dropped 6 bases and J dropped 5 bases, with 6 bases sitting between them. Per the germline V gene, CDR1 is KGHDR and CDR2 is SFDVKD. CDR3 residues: CATSSSETQYF. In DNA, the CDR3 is TGTGCCACCAGTAGTTCCGAGACCCAGTACTTC.

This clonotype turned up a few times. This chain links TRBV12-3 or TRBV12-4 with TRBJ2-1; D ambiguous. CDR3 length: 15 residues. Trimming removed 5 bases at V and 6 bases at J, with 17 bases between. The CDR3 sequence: CASSARKAPPNEQFF. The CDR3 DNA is TGTGCCAGCAGTGCACGTAAAGCACCACCCAATGAGCAGTTCTTC.

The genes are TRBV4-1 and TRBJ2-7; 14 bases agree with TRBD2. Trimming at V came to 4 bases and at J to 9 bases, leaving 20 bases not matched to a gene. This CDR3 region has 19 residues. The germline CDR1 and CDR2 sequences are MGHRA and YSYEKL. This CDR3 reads CASSPPGAGTSGSPDTQYF. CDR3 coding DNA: TGCGCCAGCAGCCCCCCAGGGGCTGGGACTAGCGGGAGCCCAGATACGCAGTACTTC.

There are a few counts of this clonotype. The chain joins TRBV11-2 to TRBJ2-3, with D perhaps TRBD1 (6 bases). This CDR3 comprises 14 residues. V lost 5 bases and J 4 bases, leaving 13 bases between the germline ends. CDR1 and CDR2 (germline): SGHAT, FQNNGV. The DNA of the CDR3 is TGTGCCAGCAGCAAAGGGCAGGGGTCAGATACGCAGTATTTT. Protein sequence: CASSKGQGSDTQYF.

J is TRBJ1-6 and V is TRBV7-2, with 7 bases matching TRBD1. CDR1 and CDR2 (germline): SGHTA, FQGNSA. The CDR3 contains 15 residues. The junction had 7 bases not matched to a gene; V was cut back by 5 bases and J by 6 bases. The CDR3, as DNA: TGTGCCAGCAGCCCCCAACAGGGGTTTAATTCACCCCTCCACTTT. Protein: CASSPQQGFNSPLHF.

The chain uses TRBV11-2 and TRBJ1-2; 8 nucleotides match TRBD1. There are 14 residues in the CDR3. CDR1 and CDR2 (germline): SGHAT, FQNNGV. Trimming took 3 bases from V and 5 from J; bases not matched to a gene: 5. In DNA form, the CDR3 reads TGTGCCAGCAGCTTTGTAGACAGGGGATATGGCTACACCTTC. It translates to CASSFVDRGYGYTF.

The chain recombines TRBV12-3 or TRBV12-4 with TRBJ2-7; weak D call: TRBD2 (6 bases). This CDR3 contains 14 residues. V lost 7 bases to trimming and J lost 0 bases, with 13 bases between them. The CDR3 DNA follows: TGTGCCAGCACCTTGGAGGGCACCTCCTACGAGCAGTACTTC. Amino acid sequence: CASTLEGTSYEQYF.

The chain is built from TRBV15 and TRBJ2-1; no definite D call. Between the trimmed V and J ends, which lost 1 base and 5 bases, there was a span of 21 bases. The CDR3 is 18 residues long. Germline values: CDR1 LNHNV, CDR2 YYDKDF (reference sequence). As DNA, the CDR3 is TGTGCCACCAGCAGAGCCCCCCTCGAGTGGAACTACGACAATGAGCAGTTCTTC. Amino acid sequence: CATSRAPLEWNYDNEQFF. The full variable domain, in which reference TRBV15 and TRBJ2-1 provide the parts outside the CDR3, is DAMVIQNPRYQVTQFGKPVTLSCSQTLNHNVMYWYQQKSSQAPKLLFHYYDKDFNNEADTPDNFQSRRPNTSFCFLDIRSPGLGDTAMYLCATSRAPLEWNYDNEQFFGPGTRLTVL.

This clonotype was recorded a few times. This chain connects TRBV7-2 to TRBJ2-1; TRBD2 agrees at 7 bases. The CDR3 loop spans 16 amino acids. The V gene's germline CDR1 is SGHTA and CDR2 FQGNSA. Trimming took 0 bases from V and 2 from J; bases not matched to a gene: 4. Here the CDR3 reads CASSLAWGGPYNEQFF. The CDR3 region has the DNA TGTGCCAGCAGCTTAGCATGGGGGGGACCCTACAATGAGCAGTTCTTC.

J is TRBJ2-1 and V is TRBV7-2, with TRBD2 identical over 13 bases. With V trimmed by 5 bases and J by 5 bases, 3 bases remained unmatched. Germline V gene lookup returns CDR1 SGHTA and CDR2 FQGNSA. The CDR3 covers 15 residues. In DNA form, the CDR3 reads TGTGCCAGCAGCCACGGACTAGCGGGAGACAATGAGCAGTTCTTC. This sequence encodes CASSHGLAGDNEQFF.

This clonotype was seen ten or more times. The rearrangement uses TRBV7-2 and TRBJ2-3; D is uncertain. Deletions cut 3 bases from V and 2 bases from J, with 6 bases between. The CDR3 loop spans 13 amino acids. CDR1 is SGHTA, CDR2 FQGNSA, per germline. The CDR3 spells CASSFPNTDTQYF. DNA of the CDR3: TGTGCCAGCAGCTTCCCAAACACAGATACGCAGTATTTT.

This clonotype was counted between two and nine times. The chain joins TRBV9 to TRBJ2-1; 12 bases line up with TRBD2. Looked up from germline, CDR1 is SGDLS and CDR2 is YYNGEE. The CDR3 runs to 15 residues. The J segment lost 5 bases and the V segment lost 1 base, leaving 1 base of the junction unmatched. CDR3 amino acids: CASSVRLAGDNEQFF. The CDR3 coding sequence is TGTGCCAGCAGCGTAAGACTAGCGGGGGACAATGAGCAGTTCTTC.

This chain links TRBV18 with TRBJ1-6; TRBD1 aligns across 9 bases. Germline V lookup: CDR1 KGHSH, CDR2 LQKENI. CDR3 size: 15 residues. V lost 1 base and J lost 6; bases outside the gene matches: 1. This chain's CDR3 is CASSPLDRGNSPLHF. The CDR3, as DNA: TGTGCCAGCTCACCACTGGACAGGGGTAATTCACCCCTCCACTTT.

CDR3 region: CASKRDRGNTDTQYF. DNA for the CDR3: TGTGCCAGCAAAAGGGACAGGGGTAACACAGATACGCAGTATTTT. V and J are TRBV2 and TRBJ2-3; 10 positions agree with TRBD1. CDR3 length: 15 residues. Trimming removed 7 bases from V and 2 bases from J; junction bases left unmatched: 6. Germline CDR1 and CDR2: SNHLY and FYNNEI.

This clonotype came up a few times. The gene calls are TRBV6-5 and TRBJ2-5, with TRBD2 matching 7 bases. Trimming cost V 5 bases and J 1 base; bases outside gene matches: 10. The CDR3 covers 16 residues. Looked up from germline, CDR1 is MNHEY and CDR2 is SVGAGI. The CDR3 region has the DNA TGTGCCAGCAGTCCAAGCCCAGCGGGGCTCCAAGAGACCCAGTACTTC. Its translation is CASSPSPAGLQETQYF.

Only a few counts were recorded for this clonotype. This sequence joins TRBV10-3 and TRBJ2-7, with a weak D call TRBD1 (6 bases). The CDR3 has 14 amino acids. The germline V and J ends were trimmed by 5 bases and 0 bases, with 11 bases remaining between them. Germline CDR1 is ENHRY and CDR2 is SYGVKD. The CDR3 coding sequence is TGTGCCATCAGTTCCGGGACATTCTCCTACGAGCAGTACTTC. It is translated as CAISSGTFSYEQYF.

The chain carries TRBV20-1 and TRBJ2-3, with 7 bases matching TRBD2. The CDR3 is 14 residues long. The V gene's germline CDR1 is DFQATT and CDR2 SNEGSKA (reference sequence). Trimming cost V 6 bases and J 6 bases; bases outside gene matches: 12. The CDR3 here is CSAKRAGVSDTQYF. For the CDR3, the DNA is TGCAGTGCCAAGAGGGCGGGAGTGTCGGATACGCAGTATTTT.

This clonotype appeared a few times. CDR3 protein: CSVVEQGTSTDTQYF. The CDR3 bases are TGCAGCGTTGTAGAACAGGGTACTAGCACAGATACGCAGTATTTT. The rearrangement uses TRBV29-1 and TRBJ2-3, with D maybe TRBD1 (6 bases). The CDR3 loop spans 15 amino acids. Trimming cost V 4 bases and J 0 bases, with 14 bases left between them. Looked up from germline, CDR1 is SQVTM and CDR2 is ANQGSEA.

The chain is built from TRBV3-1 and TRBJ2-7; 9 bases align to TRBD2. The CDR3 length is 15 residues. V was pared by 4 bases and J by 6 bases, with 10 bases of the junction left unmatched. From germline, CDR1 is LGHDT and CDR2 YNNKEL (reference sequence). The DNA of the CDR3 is TGTGCCAGCAGCCCCCTGCGGGAGGGCCTCGGCGAGCAGTACTTC. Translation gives CASSPLREGLGEQYF.